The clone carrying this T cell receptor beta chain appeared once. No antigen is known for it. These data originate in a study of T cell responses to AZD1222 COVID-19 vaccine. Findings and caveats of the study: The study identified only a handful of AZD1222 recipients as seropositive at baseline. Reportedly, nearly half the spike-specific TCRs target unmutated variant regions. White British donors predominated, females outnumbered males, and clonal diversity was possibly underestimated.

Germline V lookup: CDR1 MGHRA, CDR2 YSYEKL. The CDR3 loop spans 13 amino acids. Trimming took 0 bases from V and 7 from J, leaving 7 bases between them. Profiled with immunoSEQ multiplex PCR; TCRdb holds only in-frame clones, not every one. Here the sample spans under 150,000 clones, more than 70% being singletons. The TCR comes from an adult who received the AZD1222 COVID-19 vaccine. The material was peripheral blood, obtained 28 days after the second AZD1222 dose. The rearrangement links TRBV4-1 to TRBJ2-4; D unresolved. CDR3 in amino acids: CASSQDRNNIQYF. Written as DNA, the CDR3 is TGCGCCAGCAGCCAAGATAGGAATAACATTCAGTACTTC.